The 5 T cell receptor beta chains below were found in one sample sequenced in a study of memory CD4+ T cells and cytomegalovirus serostatus. Assay: immunoSEQ multiplex PCR; the TCRdb copy retains only in-frame clones and omits some. The sample has roughly 60,000 clones; 80% to 85% are singletons. Single viable CD3+CD4+CD8-CD45RO+ cells were sorted as the memory CD4+ T cells. Material for sequencing was memory CD4+ T cells from blood. The receptors stem from an adult in good health and CMV-seronegative.

In this sample, this clone turned up once. This sequence joins TRBV19 and TRBJ1-1; a weak D match, TRBD1 (5 bases). The CDR3 loop spans 14 amino acids. The germline gives CDR1 LNHDA, CDR2 SQIVND (reference sequence). V was cut by 6 bases and J by 4 bases, with 15 bases left in between. CDR3 in DNA: TGTGCCAGTAGCCCCGGGACGCGAGGCACTGAAGCTTTCTTT. Protein: CASSPGTRGTEAFF.

This clone occurred a few times. This rearrangement joins TRBV5-1 to TRBJ2-7; D may be TRBD1 (6 bases). The germline V gene encodes CDR1 SGHRS and CDR2 YFSETQ. The CDR3 runs 16 residues. The ends were cut back, 0 bases at V and 5 bases at J, with 18 bases in the middle. The DNA of the CDR3 is TGCGCCAGCAGCTTGGTGGGGGCGACTGGGGGCAACGAGCAGTACTTC. Its protein product is CASSLVGATGGNEQYF.

The chain employs TRBV27 and TRBJ2-3; 10 bases align to TRBD2. The CDR3 is made up of 13 amino acids. J gave up 15 bases and V 0 bases, and 6 bases lay outside the gene matches. Germline V gene sequence: CDR1 MNHEY, CDR2 SMNVEV (reference sequence). The CDR3 loop reads CASSLSTSGLAYF. In DNA form, the CDR3 reads TGTGCCAGCAGTTTATCGACTAGCGGGCTGGCATATTTT.

The rearrangement links TRBV7-3 to TRBJ1-5, with a possible D match to TRBD1 (6 bases). The V gene's germline CDR1 is SGHTA and CDR2 FQGTGA. V dropped 2 bases and J dropped 6 bases, with 8 bases sitting between them. CDR3 size: 13 residues. The CDR3 bases are TGTGCCAGCAGCTTAGACAGGTCTCAGCCCCAGCATTTT. Translating gives CASSLDRSQPQHF.

The rearrangement links TRBV30 to TRBJ1-6, with TRBD1 identical over 8 bases. CDR1 GTSNPN and CDR2 SVGIG come from the germline V gene (reference sequence). The ends lost 7 bases at V and 4 bases at J; junction bases unmatched: 9. The CDR3 covers 15 residues. CDR3 DNA: TGTGCCTCCGGACCGACAGGGGTGTATAATTCACCCCTCCACTTT. It yields the protein CASGPTGVYNSPLHF.